The clone carrying this T cell receptor (beta chain) was seen repeatedly, ten times or more. These data belong to a study of early T cells in non-severe SARS-CoV-2 infection. TCRdb analysed the 5' RACE reads with MiXCR anew, one entry per CDR3 protein. The sample shows tens of thousands of distinct CDR3 sequences, roughly 9.9% of them seen only once. Germline lookup yields CDR1 SGHDN and CDR2 FVKESK. This CDR3 region has 12 residues. V dropped 4 bases and J dropped 9 bases, with 11 bases sitting between them. Input material: whole blood. The V gene is TRBV14, the J gene TRBJ2-3; D is ambiguous. This TCR was recovered from an adult who was a healthcare worker with PCR-confirmed SARS-CoV-2 infection or an uninfected control (not recorded which). The CDR3 sequence is CASSPLGVTQYF. CDR3 nucleotides: TGTGCCAGCAGCCCACTTGGGGTAACGCAGTATTTT.